These 9 T cell receptor beta chains were sequenced from one sample in a study of blood T cell repertoires in COVID-19. Repertoires were generated with immunoSEQ multiplex PCR, while TCRdb's copy carries only in-frame clones and drops some. The repertoire holds about 55,000 clones, less than 95% seen once, with approximately 6.2% in the top ten. The sample comprised peripheral blood. Receptor source: a middle-aged man with acute or convalescent COVID-19.

V usage is TRBV5-1 and J usage is TRBJ2-7; weak D call: TRBD2 (5 bases). V lost 1 base and J lost 3, with 14 bases in between. Germline lookup yields CDR1 SGHRS and CDR2 YFSETQ. The CDR3 length is 15 residues. CDR3 nucleotides: TGCGCCAGCAGCTTGACGACACCCGGAGGCTACGAGCAGTACTTC. Protein: CASSLTTPGGYEQYF.

This clone was seen only a few times. A junction end diverges from the germline sequence, so it may reflect a read error. The rearrangement joins TRBV5-4 to TRBJ2-7; the D is unclear. From germline, CDR1 is SGHNT and CDR2 YYREEE (reference sequence). The CDR3 totals 12 residues. This chain's CDR3 is CASSLDSYKQYF. CDR3 in DNA: TGTGCCAGCAGCTTGGACAGCTACAAGCAGTACTTC.

The rearrangement links TRBV5-1 to TRBJ2-7, with 13 bases that match TRBD2. V lost 1 base, J lost 2 bases, and 0 bases stayed unmatched. CDR3 length equals 15 residues. The germline V gene encodes CDR1 SGHRS and CDR2 YFSETQ. CDR3 loop: CASSLTSGRAYEQYF. The CDR3, as DNA: TGCGCCAGCAGCTTGACTAGCGGGAGGGCCTACGAGCAGTACTTC.

The rearrangement links TRBV5-1 to TRBJ2-1, with 10 bases matching TRBD2. V lost 5 bases, J lost 3 bases, and 14 bases stayed unmatched. CDR1 is SGHRS, CDR2 YFSETQ, per germline. CDR3 length: 18 residues. The CDR3: CASSQGTSASVFYNEQFF. The CDR3 nucleotides read TGCGCCAGCAGTCAAGGGACTAGCGCCTCGGTTTTCTACAATGAGCAGTTCTTC. The complete variable domain, with remaining parts taken from reference TRBV5-1 and TRBJ2-1, reads KAGVTQTPRYLIKTRGQQVTLSCSPISGHRSVSWYQQTPGQGLQFLFEYFSETQRNKGNFPGRFSGRQFSNSRSEMNVSTLELGDSALYLCASSQGTSASVFYNEQFFGPGTRLTVL.

The genes are TRBV19 and TRBJ1-2, with D perhaps TRBD1 (5 bases). Trimming removed 4 bases from V and 3 bases from J, with 15 bases in between. The germline V gene encodes CDR1 LNHDA and CDR2 SQIVND (reference sequence). This CDR3 is 15 amino acids long. For the CDR3, the DNA is TGTGCCAGTAGTACCGGGGGAACGTCTTACTATGGCTACACCTTC. Amino acids: CASSTGGTSYYGYTF.

The V gene is TRBV11-2, the J gene TRBJ1-5, with a possible D match to TRBD1 (6 bases). Germline CDR1 reads SGHAT; CDR2 reads FQNNGV. V was cut by 0 bases and J by 4 bases, with 13 bases left in between. CDR3 length: 16 amino acids. CDR3 amino acids: CASSLDAWTENQPQHF. CDR3 DNA: TGTGCCAGCAGCTTAGATGCGTGGACAGAAAATCAGCCCCAGCATTTT.

V usage is TRBV12-5 and J usage is TRBJ2-2, with 7 bases fitting TRBD2. V lost 0 bases and J lost 5; bases outside the gene matches: 9. The CDR3 has 17 residues. The germline V gene encodes CDR1 LGHNT and CDR2 FRNRAP. CDR3 loop: CASGLVPGGGPTGELFF. The DNA of the CDR3 is TGTGCTAGTGGTTTGGTACCTGGGGGAGGGCCGACCGGGGAGCTGTTTTTT.

V usage is TRBV6-5 and J usage is TRBJ2-5, with no clear D. Trimming cost V 2 bases and J 5 bases, with 9 bases left between them. Per the germline V gene, CDR1 is MNHEY and CDR2 is SVGAGI. The CDR3 runs 13 residues. The CDR3 loop reads CASSYRRSETQYF. For the CDR3, the DNA is TGTGCCAGCAGTTACCGCAGGTCTGAGACCCAGTACTTC.

The chain uses TRBV7-9 and TRBJ1-5, with D perhaps TRBD1 (6 bases). Per germline, CDR1 SEHNR and CDR2 FQNEAQ (reference sequence). The CDR3 has 15 amino acids. The CDR3 DNA sequence: TGTACCTGCCGGACAGAGGGTGGGAGCAATCAGCCCCAGCATTTT. It specifies CTCRTEGGSNQPQHF. Filled out from reference TRBV7-9 and TRBJ1-5, the complete variable domain reads DTGVSQNPRHKITKRGQNVTFRCDPISEHNRLYWYRQTLGQGPEFLTYFQNEAQLEKSRLLSDRFSAERPKGSFSTLEIQRTEQGDSAMYLCTCRTEGGSNQPQHFGDGTRLSIL.